Included here is one TCR beta chain sequence, with context. There is no known antigen for this receptor. Per-base qualities were not stored, and no clone one base away is much larger. After removal of 3 bases from V and 0 bases from J, the junction retains 6 bases not matched to a gene. The CDR3 holds 18 amino acids from the cysteine to the phenylalanine. Only the CDR3 DNA stays, 54 bases, in frame from base 1. The germline V gene encodes CDR1 SGHAT and CDR2 FQNNGV. The receptor library was made with the immunoSEQ multiplex PCR assay. Concerning the study's data processing: A statistical classification framework was built for diagnosing cytomegalovirus status from the catalog of TCR beta chain sequences. The table was pulled from immuneACCESS by TCRdb, which kept in-frame rearrangements only. Such tables lose some clones; where checked, under half of the loss comes from unresolved V genes, and the rest has no known cause. V, J and clone size are those of that table, while D and trimming were read from the DNA. The sample table lists about 120,000 clones, about nine tenths of them with a count of one. Of the sample, about 4.3% falls within the top ten clones.

The record originates from a study of cytomegalovirus exposure and HLA in healthy donors (dated by TCRdb to between 2016 and 2019). Looking at the study overall: According to a later analysis, one platform produced both the approximately 110 validation repertoires and the approximately 600 repertoires of the first cohort. The aim of the study was to test whether cataloging public T cell receptors could identify signatures of past pathogen exposure. A separate validation cohort of roughly 110 different subjects was used in addition to the 666-subject first cohort. To predict cytomegalovirus infection status, the study brought together high-throughput TCR immunosequencing, statistical association of individual TCRs with disease status, and machine learning. On the study overall, not on this receptor specifically: In vitro tests confirmed that three of the cytomegalovirus-associated TCR beta chains recognize cytomegalovirus antigens. Most TCR sequences were observed very rarely across donors, whereas some public TCRs were present in many individuals. The study listed 170 or so TCR beta chains as associated with cytomegalovirus. The classifier was reported to diagnose cytomegalovirus status with high specificity and sensitivity in both the original and validation cohorts. Of the cluster scores, approximately 95% were above 0 in a later analysis, which found that TCRs clustered in the first cohort also tended to co-occur in the 120 validation repertoires. All 120 or so repertoires were used to score co-occurrence in the validation cohort in a later analysis, because that analysis had no HLA typing for the cohort. According to the authors, the approach could potentially be generalized to other disease states and immunological phenotypes.

Separate from the approximately 670-subject first cohort, the validation cohort of roughly 130 subjects was the group to which the donors belonged. Rearrangement joined TRBV11-2 to TRBJ2-1; TRBD2 aligns with 12 central bases. Sequenced sample: PBMCs. This clonotype originated in a man between 18 and 35 years old in good health and CMV-seropositive. CDR3 protein: CASSFRLAGGNSYNEQFF. The base sequence is TGTGCCAGCAGCTTTAGGCTAGCGGGGGGGAACTCCTACAATGAGCAGTTCTTC. Full variable domain (CDR3 extended with the reference TRBV11-2 and TRBJ2-1 proteins): EAGVAQSPRYKIIEKRQSVAFWCNPISGHATLYWYQQILGQGPKLLIQFQNNGVVDDSQLPKDRFSAERLKGVDSTLKIQPAKLEDSAVYLCASSFRLAGGNSYNEQFFGPGTRLTVL.